The 17 T cell receptor beta chains reported below all come from one sample, sequenced in a study of T-cell reconstitution after alpha-beta-depleted transplantation in children. Preparation of the TCRbeta library involved a method that used unique molecular identifiers. TCRdb reprocessed the PCR reads with MiXCR, giving one entry per CDR3 protein. Of fewer than 700,000 distinct CDR3 sequences in the sample, approximately 22% are singletons; the top ten hold roughly an eighth. This sample comprised PBMCs, mostly from graft donor cells, obtained 360 days after TCRalphabeta/CD19-depleted stem cell transplant. The receptors come from a boy less than two years old who had a stem cell transplant for acute myeloid leukemia, so the T cells may come from the graft donor.

This chain connects TRBV7-2 to TRBJ2-3, with D perhaps matching TRBD2 (5 bases). The CDR3 totals 15 residues. V lost 5 bases and J lost 4, with 16 bases in between. Per the germline V gene, CDR1 is SGHTA and CDR2 is FQGNSA. CDR3 DNA: TGTGCCAGCAGCCCGAAACTAGGGTCGGCAGATACGCAGTATTTT. Protein: CASSPKLGSADTQYF.

The genes are TRBV25-1 and TRBJ1-5; 10 bases are shared with TRBD1. Germline CDR1 reads MGHDK; CDR2 reads SYGVNS. The CDR3 spans 15 residues. Germline trimming cut 3 bases from V and 5 bases from J; bases unmatched to any gene: 4. CDR3 nucleotides: TGTGCCAGCAGTGAGTCGGGACAGGGGTATCAGCCCCAGCATTTT. It yields the protein CASSESGQGYQPQHF. Based on the CDR3 plus reference TRBV25-1 and TRBJ1-5, the full variable domain is EADIYQTPRYLVIGTGKKITLECSQTMGHDKMYWYQQDPGMELHLIHYSYGVNSTEKGDLSSESTVSRIRTEHFPLTLESARPSHTSQYLCASSESGQGYQPQHFGDGTRLSIL.

The chain combines TRBV2 with TRBJ1-1; TRBD1 might be the D (5 bases). Germline CDR1 is SNHLY and CDR2 is FYNNEI. Deletions cut 5 bases from V and 4 bases from J, with 17 bases between. The CDR3 has 15 amino acids. In DNA form, the CDR3 reads TGTGCCAGCAGTCTGTCCAGGGCGATCAGCACTGAAGCTTTCTTT. Translation gives CASSLSRAISTEAFF.

This clonotype was recorded many times. J is TRBJ2-1 and V is TRBV13; the match to TRBD1 covers 8 bases. Germline V gives CDR1 PRHDT, CDR2 FYEKMQ (reference sequence). The CDR3 extends over 16 amino acids. The V and J ends lost 5 bases and 2 bases, in that order; junction bases with no gene match: 8. CDR3 sequence reads: CASSRKMTGAYNEQFF. In nucleotides, the CDR3 is TGTGCCAGCAGCCGAAAAATGACAGGGGCCTACAATGAGCAGTTCTTC. Full variable domain (rest looked up from reference TRBV13 and TRBJ2-1): AAGVIQSPRHLIKEKRETATLKCYPIPRHDTVYWYQQGPGQDPQFLISFYEKMQSDKGSIPDRFSAQQFSDYHSELNMSSLELGDSALYFCASSRKMTGAYNEQFFGPGTRLTVL.

The rearrangement uses TRBV11-2 and TRBJ2-2; weak D call: TRBD1 (6 bases). The CDR3 spans 17 residues. Trimming shortened V by 3 bases and J by 1 base, and 15 bases separated the two germline ends. Looked up from germline, CDR1 is SGHAT and CDR2 is FQNNGV. CDR3 nucleotides: TGTGCCAGCAGCTTTGGCGGACAGCTTAAGAACACCGGGGAGCTGTTTTTT. This sequence encodes CASSFGGQLKNTGELFF.

This clonotype was detected once. One end of the junction fails to match germline, which may point to a read error. The chain links TRBV6-1 to TRBJ1-1; unclear D gene. CDR1 MNHNS and CDR2 SASEGT come from the germline V gene. CDR3 length: 15 amino acids. The CDR3 here is CATSPLETGNTEAFF. CDR3 sequence (DNA): TGTGCCACCAGTCCCCTCGAAACCGGGAACACTGAAGCTTTCTTT.

CDR3 sequence (DNA): TGCAGCGCTGAGTGGATAGGGTTTGGTAACTATGGCTACACCTTC. Its protein is CSAEWIGFGNYGYTF. The J gene is TRBJ1-2, the V gene TRBV29-1, with unresolved D. CDR1 and CDR2 (germline): SQVTM, ANQGSEA. Trimming took 7 bases from V and 1 from J, leaving 19 bases between them. CDR3 size: 15 residues.

This chain joins TRBV7-2 and TRBJ2-5; TRBD1 aligns across 7 bases. Unmatched junction bases numbered 10, after V lost 5 bases and J lost 4 bases. CDR1 is SGHTA and CDR2 is FQGNSA in the germline V gene. CDR3 size: 15 residues. The CDR3 coding sequence is TGTGCCAGCAGCGCACAGACAGGGTTCGGAGAGACCCAGTACTTC. Translating gives CASSAQTGFGETQYF.

This clonotype was recorded at least ten times. The rearrangement joins TRBV2 to TRBJ2-7; 10 positions agree with TRBD2. The germline CDR1 and CDR2 sequences are SNHLY and FYNNEI. The CDR3 loop spans 14 amino acids. The CDR3 DNA reads TGTGCCAGCACGGGGCCACTAGCGGGGAGATACCAGTTCGTC. Translation gives CASTGPLAGRYQFV.

This clonotype was recorded at least ten times. The CDR3 does not close with the conserved phenylalanine or tryptophan, likely indicating a read error. Because the CDR3's place on the DNA is in doubt, the DNA is left out and the CDR3 is given as listed by TCRdb. J is TRBJ2-1 and V is TRBV7-7; the table names TRBD1, a call not compared with the DNA. The CDR3 totals 9 residues, both ends included. Germline CDR1 SSHAT, CDR2 FNYEAQ (reference sequence). The CDR3: CASSLVPGL.

This clonotype was seen ten or more times. The chain links TRBV4-3 to TRBJ2-1, with 9 bases aligning to TRBD2. The length of the CDR3 is 16 residues. V lost 3 bases, J lost 4 bases, and 7 bases stayed unmatched. Per the germline V gene, CDR1 is LGHNA and CDR2 is YSLEER. The CDR3 coding sequence is TGCGCCAGCAGCCAGGCCGGGACTAGCAAGTACAATGAGCAGTTCTTC. Protein product: CASSQAGTSKYNEQFF.

This clonotype was seen ten or more times. This chain joins TRBV29-1 and TRBJ1-1; D not certain. CDR3 length equals 12 residues. Germline values: CDR1 SQVTM, CDR2 ANQGSEA. The V and J ends lost 5 bases and 1 base respectively, with 8 bases between them. The CDR3 loop reads CSVPDWNTEAFF. In nucleotides, the CDR3 is TGCAGCGTTCCTGACTGGAACACTGAAGCTTTCTTT. The variable domain in full, completed from reference TRBV29-1 and TRBJ1-1, reads SAVISQKPSRDICQRGTSLTIQCQVDSQVTMMFWYRQQPGQSLTLIATANQGSEATYESGFVIDKFPISRPNLTFSTLTVSNMSPEDSSIYLCSVPDWNTEAFFGQGTRLTVV.

The CDR3: CASSLAEGSRPYEQYV. The CDR3 nucleotides read TGTGCCAGCAGCCTTGCTGAGGGAAGTCGGCCGTACGAGCAGTACGTC. V gene TRBV13 combines with J gene TRBJ2-7, with D possibly being TRBD2 (5 bases). V lost 5 bases and J lost 4, with 21 bases in between. The CDR3 totals 16 residues. The germline V gene encodes CDR1 PRHDT and CDR2 FYEKMQ (reference sequence).

The chain couples TRBV20-1 to TRBJ2-1; D unresolved. Germline lookup yields CDR1 DFQATT and CDR2 SNEGSKA (reference sequence). The CDR3 sequence is 8 residues long. CDR3 amino acids: CRINEQFF. The CDR3 coding sequence is TGCAGGATCAATGAGCAGTTCTTC.

This clonotype was recorded many times. This chain joins TRBV7-9 and TRBJ2-2; D possibly uses TRBD1 or TRBD2 (5 bases each). Germline lookup yields CDR1 SEHNR and CDR2 FQNEAQ (reference sequence). This CDR3 spans 13 amino acids. The CDR3 sequence: CVSGTVNTGELFF. In nucleotides, the CDR3 is TGTGTATCAGGGACGGTGAACACCGGGGAGCTGTTTTTT.

There are many counts of this clonotype. The chain couples TRBV5-5 to TRBJ1-6; D might be TRBD1 (5 bases). Per germline, CDR1 SGHKS and CDR2 YYEKEE (reference sequence). The CDR3 has 15 amino acids. Trimming removed 0 bases from V and 11 bases from J, with 15 bases in between. CDR3 in amino acids: CASSLEGPGRPPLHF. The CDR3 DNA sequence: TGTGCCAGCAGCTTGGAGGGGCCAGGGAGGCCACCCCTCCACTTT.

The chain is built from TRBV6-5 and TRBJ2-7; D possibly corresponds to TRBD1 (5 bases). With 6 bases removed from V and 3 bases from J, the gap between germline ends came to 9 bases. There are 12 residues in the CDR3. Germline CDR1 is MNHEY and CDR2 is SVGAGI. In DNA form, the CDR3 reads TGTGCCAGCAGAAGGGGTCACTACGAGCAGTACTTC. It codes for CASRRGHYEQYF.